This entry lists 27 T cell receptor beta chains sequenced from one sample in a study of STAT5B mutations in CD4+ large granular lymphocyte leukemia. Using immunoSEQ multiplex PCR, the repertoire was profiled, and TCRdb retains in-frame clones only, with some absent. The sample contains roughly 34,000 clones, about four fifths of which appear only once. Sequenced sample: CD4+ T cells from blood buffy coats. The receptors were gathered from a human donor in good health.

CDR3 bases: TGTGCCAGCAGCCCCTTTCGAAACACCATATATTTT. Its protein is CASSPFRNTIYF. V usage is TRBV11-2 and J usage is TRBJ1-3; D remains unclear. The germline V gene has CDR1 SGHAT and CDR2 FQNNGV. The CDR3 consists of 12 residues. The V gene lost 5 bases and the J gene lost 5 bases, with 7 bases spanning the gap. Complete variable domain (other parts from reference TRBV11-2 and TRBJ1-3): EAGVAQSPRYKIIEKRQSVAFWCNPISGHATLYWYQQILGQGPKLLIQFQNNGVVDDSQLPKDRFSAERLKGVDSTLKIQPAKLEDSAVYLCASSPFRNTIYFGEGSWLTVV.

The CDR3 is CASSLLAWLSEQFF. CDR3 DNA: TGTGCCAGCAGCTTACTAGCGTGGTTGAGTGAGCAGTTCTTC. The chain is built from TRBV7-2 and TRBJ2-1; a weak D match, TRBD2 (6 bases). Germline assignment: CDR1 SGHTA and CDR2 FQGNSA. V lost 2 bases and J lost 9, with 14 bases in between. This CDR3 has 14 residues.

The V gene is TRBV6-5, the J gene TRBJ2-3; D is unclear. Deletions cut 5 bases from V and 4 bases from J, with 13 bases between. Per the germline V gene, CDR1 is MNHEY and CDR2 is SVGAGI. The CDR3 is 14 residues long. The CDR3, as DNA: TGTGCCAGCAGTAACCTAGTTATTCCAGATACGCAGTATTTT. Protein: CASSNLVIPDTQYF.

This chain joins TRBV18 and TRBJ2-5, with D possibly being TRBD1 (6 bases). The CDR3 contains 16 residues. Per the germline V gene, CDR1 is KGHSH and CDR2 is LQKENI. The V end lost 2 bases, the J end lost 4 bases, and 17 bases lay between the germline ends. The CDR3 nucleotides are TGTGCCAGCTCACCAGAGGAGGACAGTACCCTAGAGACCCAGTACTTC. It codes for CASSPEEDSTLETQYF.

The gene calls are TRBV7-2 and TRBJ2-7; D remains unclear. Germline-derived CDR1 and CDR2 are SGHTA and FQGNSA. Trimming took 5 bases from V and 1 from J, leaving 12 bases between them. The length of the CDR3 is 14 residues. CDR3 loop: CASSPPPRSYEQYF. The CDR3, as DNA: TGTGCCAGCAGCCCCCCGCCCCGTTCCTACGAGCAGTACTTC.

This chain connects TRBV4-3 to TRBJ1-4; TRBD1 matches at 8 bases. The CDR3 is 16 amino acids. CDR1 and CDR2 (germline): LGHNA, YSLEER. V gave up 3 bases and J gave up 7 bases; unmatched junction bases: 10. Here the CDR3 reads CASSQLDRGVGEKLFF. DNA of the CDR3: TGCGCCAGCAGCCAGTTAGACAGGGGCGTTGGTGAAAAACTGTTTTTT.

This clone was counted only a few times. This chain uses TRBV28 with TRBJ1-5, with a weak D call TRBD1 (6 bases). Germline CDR1 reads MDHEN; CDR2 reads SYDVKM. Trimming pared 5 bases from V and 0 bases from J, leaving 17 bases between. The CDR3 extends over 17 amino acids. CDR3 sequence (DNA): TGTGCCAGCAGTAAGACCGGGGGCGGAAATAGCAATCAGCCCCAGCATTTT. It is translated as CASSKTGGGNSNQPQHF.

The chain couples TRBV19 to TRBJ1-1; the match to TRBD1 covers 10 bases. Germline CDR1 LNHDA, CDR2 SQIVND (reference sequence). V lost 3 bases and J lost 4; bases outside the gene matches: 8. CDR3 size: 16 residues. CDR3 region: CASSIVTGGSSTEAFF. The CDR3 bases are TGTGCCAGTAGTATCGTGACAGGGGGCAGTAGCACTGAAGCTTTCTTT.

This clone appeared once. This rearrangement joins TRBV12-5 to TRBJ2-3, with TRBD2 matching 9 bases. With 4 bases clipped from V and 0 bases from J, the junction kept 5 bases outside the gene matches. CDR3 length equals 16 residues. Germline V gives CDR1 LGHNT, CDR2 FRNRAP. For the CDR3, the DNA is TGTGCTAGTGGTTCCGGGACTAGCACGAGCACAGATACGCAGTATTTT. Protein: CASGSGTSTSTDTQYF. The whole variable domain, remainder taken from reference TRBV12-5 and TRBJ2-3, is DARVTQTPRHKVTEMGQEVTMRCQPILGHNTVFWYRQTMMQGLELLAYFRNRAPLDDSGMPKDRFSAEMPDATLATLKIQPSEPRDSAVYFCASGSGTSTSTDTQYFGPGTRLTVL.

This sequence joins TRBV7-2 and TRBJ2-7, with D possibly matching TRBD1 (6 bases). This CDR3 comprises 16 residues. V shed 6 bases and J shed 7 bases, with 25 bases lying between them. Looked up from germline, CDR1 is SGHTA and CDR2 is FQGNSA. CDR3 loop: CASSNRGGSGAGEQYF. CDR3 nucleotides: TGTGCCAGCAGTAATCGAGGGGGAAGCGGTGCTGGGGAGCAGTACTTC.

This clone occurred once. The CDR3 loop reads CASSLVGTGNYEQYF. CDR3 sequence (DNA): TGTGCCAGCAGCTTAGTAGGGACAGGAAACTACGAGCAGTACTTC. The chain is built from TRBV7-8 and TRBJ2-7, with 8 bases fitting TRBD1. The CDR3 sequence is 15 residues long. CDR1 and CDR2 (germline): SGHVS, FQNEAQ. With 1 base clipped from V and 3 bases from J, the junction kept 5 bases outside the gene matches.

The V gene is TRBV7-2, the J gene TRBJ1-5; D gene uncertain. Germline CDR1 is SGHTA and CDR2 is FQGNSA. The CDR3 contains 15 residues. V shed 2 bases and J shed 2 bases, with 10 bases lying between them. The CDR3: CASSLLSGGNQPQHF. The CDR3 DNA reads as TGTGCCAGCAGCTTATTATCCGGGGGCAATCAGCCCCAGCATTTT.

The gene calls are TRBV6-4 and TRBJ2-3; D is unresolved. Trimming cost V 3 bases and J 4 bases, with 11 bases left between them. The CDR3 extends over 14 amino acids. Germline CDR1 reads MRHNA; CDR2 reads SNTAGT. The chain's CDR3 is CASSEGGMADTQYF. The CDR3 DNA reads as TGTGCCAGCAGTGAAGGTGGGATGGCAGATACGCAGTATTTT.

V usage is TRBV12-5 and J usage is TRBJ2-3; a weak D match, TRBD1 (5 bases). The CDR3 consists of 12 residues. V was cut by 5 bases and J by 9 bases, with 12 bases left in between. The germline gives CDR1 LGHNT, CDR2 FRNRAP. Written as DNA, the CDR3 is TGTGCTAGTGGTCCCGACCCAGGGACGCAGTATTTT. Amino acid sequence: CASGPDPGTQYF.

This clone was detected only once. The chain joins TRBV28 to TRBJ2-7, with D tentatively TRBD1 (5 bases). Germline-derived CDR1 and CDR2 are MDHEN and SYDVKM. The ends were cut back, 7 bases at V and 0 bases at J, with 22 bases in the middle. The CDR3 runs 17 residues. CDR3 sequence: CASKNFGHGPISYEQYF. CDR3 in DNA: TGTGCCAGCAAAAATTTCGGACATGGGCCTATCTCCTACGAGCAGTACTTC.

The chain is built from TRBV9 and TRBJ2-7, with 7 bases identical to TRBD1. Germline V gives CDR1 SGDLS, CDR2 YYNGEE. The CDR3 contains 15 residues. V lost 4 bases to trimming and J lost 3 bases; unmatched junction nucleotides: 10. CDR3: CASSRTGTEYYEQYF. The DNA of the CDR3 is TGTGCCAGCAGCCGCACTGGGACAGAGTACTACGAGCAGTACTTC.

The chain has TRBV5-6 and TRBJ2-7, with TRBD1 matching 7 bases. In germline, CDR1 is SGHDT, CDR2 YYEEEE. The CDR3 spans 13 residues. The junction had 9 bases not matched to a gene; V was cut back by 3 bases and J by 9 bases. CDR3 amino acids: CASSSWDRLRQYF. Written as DNA, the CDR3 is TGTGCCAGCAGCTCCTGGGACAGACTACGGCAGTACTTC. The whole variable domain, remainder taken from reference TRBV5-6 and TRBJ2-7, is DAGVTQSPTHLIKTRGQQVTLRCSPKSGHDTVSWYQQALGQGPQFIFQYYEEEERQRGNFPDRFSGHQFPNYSSELNVNALLLGDSALYLCASSSWDRLRQYFGPGTRLTVT.

The chain links TRBV18 to TRBJ2-2; 11 bases agree with TRBD2. CDR3 length equals 17 residues. CDR1 KGHSH and CDR2 LQKENI come from the germline V gene. Unmatched junction bases numbered 5, after V lost 3 bases and J lost 2 bases. The CDR3 DNA sequence: TGTGCCAGCTCACCGTTCGGACTAGCGGGTAACACCGGGGAGCTGTTTTTT. It is translated as CASSPFGLAGNTGELFF.

This clone was found once. V gene TRBV7-7 combines with J gene TRBJ2-2; 9 positions agree with TRBD2. CDR1 is SSHAT and CDR2 is FNYEAQ in the germline V gene (reference sequence). This CDR3 is 18 amino acids long. V lost 4 bases, J lost 4 bases, and 13 bases stayed unmatched. In DNA form, the CDR3 reads TGTGCCAGCAGCTCCACCCCAATTTTAGCGGGAGTCACCGGGGAGCTGTTTTTT. Protein sequence: CASSSTPILAGVTGELFF.

The chain links TRBV7-2 to TRBJ2-2; 7 bases are a match to TRBD2. This CDR3 is 16 amino acids long. The V segment lost 3 bases and the J segment 4 bases; nucleotides outside the gene matches: 8. Germline loops: CDR1 SGHTA, CDR2 FQGNSA. The chain's CDR3 is CASSFTGGSSTGELFF. CDR3 bases: TGTGCCAGCAGCTTTACCGGCGGGAGCAGCACCGGGGAGCTGTTTTTT.

This chain connects TRBV2 to TRBJ1-4, with D tentatively TRBD1 (6 bases). The germline CDR1 and CDR2 sequences are SNHLY and FYNNEI. The CDR3 consists of 14 residues. The ends were cut back, 5 bases at V and 8 bases at J, with 15 bases in the middle. CDR3 amino acids: CASSPTEGDEKLFF. For the CDR3, the DNA is TGTGCCAGCAGTCCAACGGAGGGGGACGAAAAACTGTTTTTT.

J is TRBJ2-7 and V is TRBV11-2, with a weak D call TRBD1 (6 bases). Between the trimmed V and J ends, which lost 6 bases and 2 bases, there was a span of 14 bases. This CDR3 contains 14 residues. Germline V gene sequence: CDR1 SGHAT, CDR2 FQNNGV. The CDR3 DNA sequence: TGTGCCAGCAGTCCTCACAGGGAACCCTACGAGCAGTACTTC. Its translation is CASSPHREPYEQYF.

V is TRBV27 and J is TRBJ2-1; D ambiguous. Germline V gene lookup returns CDR1 MNHEY and CDR2 SMNVEV (reference sequence). The CDR3 has 14 amino acids. V lost 0 bases and J 8 bases, leaving 11 bases between the germline ends. The CDR3 DNA sequence: TGTGCCAGCAGTTTATCGTCGGGTGGGTATGAGCAGTTCTTC. As protein: CASSLSSGGYEQFF.

This chain connects TRBV21-1 to TRBJ1-5; TRBD1, the D gene given by the table, was not confirmed from the DNA. TRBV21-1 is a recognized pseudogene. The CDR3 has 17 amino acids. CDR3 DNA sequence: TGTGCCAGCAGCAGACAGGGGGCGTTAGATCGCAATCAGCCCCAGCATTTT. Translating gives CASSRQGALDRNQPQHF.

The gene calls are TRBV5-5 and TRBJ1-5; 7 nucleotides line up with TRBD1. The CDR3 extends over 15 amino acids. V lost 0 bases and J lost 6; bases outside the gene matches: 6. Germline assignment: CDR1 SGHKS and CDR2 YYEKEE (reference sequence). For the CDR3, the DNA is TGTGCCAGCAGCTTGGGGCAGGGGGTCACTCAGCCCCAGCATTTT. Its translation: CASSLGQGVTQPQHF.

The V gene is TRBV6-6, the J gene TRBJ2-5; weak D call: TRBD2 (5 bases). The CDR3 is made up of 13 amino acids. Germline CDR1 MNHNY, CDR2 SVGAGI (reference sequence). V was shortened by 4 bases and J by 5 bases, with 11 bases between the two germline ends. CDR3 amino acids: CASSSVRGETQYF. The CDR3 DNA reads TGTGCCAGCAGTTCCGTACGAGGGGAGACCCAGTACTTC.

In this sample, this clone turned up once. The rearrangement joins TRBV7-2 to TRBJ1-2; D remains ambiguous. The CDR3 is 14 amino acids. CDR1 is SGHTA and CDR2 is FQGNSA in the germline V gene. Trimming cost V 4 bases and J 4 bases, with 13 bases left between them. CDR3 sequence: CASSSPTLTYGYTF. The CDR3 bases are TGTGCCAGCAGCTCCCCGACCTTGACCTATGGCTACACCTTC. The complete variable domain, with remaining parts taken from reference TRBV7-2 and TRBJ1-2, reads GAGVSQSPSNKVTEKGKDVELRCDPISGHTALYWYRQSLGQGLEFLIYFQGNSAPDKSGLPSDRFSAERTGGSVSTLTIQRTQQEDSAVYLCASSSPTLTYGYTFGSGTRLTVV.